The 2 T cell receptor beta chains below all came from one sample that was sequenced in a study of blood T cell repertoires in COVID-19. Produced via immunoSEQ multiplex PCR; TCRdb's table is partial and in-frame only. The sample includes 400,000 to 500,000 clones, about 88% seen only once; the top ten take 1.4% to 1.5%. Sample: PBMCs or T cells enriched from blood (not recorded which). These receptors were taken from a woman in her late teens or twenties who had been exposed to COVID-19.

This clone has only one observation. The chain recombines TRBV9 with TRBJ1-4; the D is unclear. The CDR3 spans 15 residues. V was clipped by 2 bases and J by 0 bases, with 8 bases between them. CDR1 is SGDLS, CDR2 YYNGEE, per germline. The CDR3: CASSVEGATNEKLFF. The CDR3 DNA sequence: TGTGCCAGCAGCGTGGAGGGTGCAACTAATGAAAAACTGTTTTTT.

This clone has just one count. The V and J genes are TRBV19 and TRBJ2-1; 14 nucleotides align to TRBD2. With 6 bases clipped from V and 6 bases from J, the junction kept 4 bases outside the gene matches. Germline lookup yields CDR1 LNHDA and CDR2 SQIVND (reference sequence). The CDR3 sequence is 15 residues long. Here the CDR3 reads CASRPGTSGGNEQFF. CDR3 DNA: TGTGCCAGTAGACCAGGGACTAGCGGGGGCAATGAGCAGTTCTTC.